This entry concerns a single T cell receptor beta chain. This entry comes from a study of blood T cell repertoires in COVID-19. About the research overall: From the United States, Italy and Spain came samples of acute and convalescent COVID-19. From T cells, B-cell-depleted T cells, or PBMCs came the material, which was cDNA or gDNA.

Source study methods: Estimation of nucleated cell counts relied on the amplification of reference gene primers. Here immunoSEQ multiplex PCR was the method, and the copy in TCRdb shows in-frame clones only, minus some. The V and J calls and clone size are taken from that table; D and trimming were inferred from the DNA. The sample carries approximately 220,000 clones, 85% to 90% recorded once. From germline, CDR1 is GTSNPN and CDR2 SVGIG (reference sequence). This CDR3 spans 16 amino acids. The V gene end was trimmed by 5 bases and the J gene end by 0 bases; junction bases not matched to a gene: 10.

The origin of this receptor is a woman aged 50 to 65 with acute or convalescent COVID-19. The J gene is TRBJ2-5, the V gene TRBV30, with 9 bases fitting TRBD2. The source material was peripheral blood. CDR3 loop: CAWLRRREGHQETQYF. In nucleotides, the CDR3 is TGTGCCTGGTTGCGCCGGCGGGAGGGACACCAAGAGACCCAGTACTTC.